The 18 T cell receptor beta chains in this list originate from one sample, sequenced in a study of T cells in Graves' hyperthyroidism and ophthalmopathy. TCR beta CDR3 sequences were amplified from RNA transcripts. In the first-round RT-PCR of the TCR CDR3, the HTBI primer set was used. TCRdb reprocessed the multiplex PCR reads with MiXCR, giving one entry per CDR3 protein. The sample gives roughly 710,000 distinct CDR3 sequences, 35% of which show up once; around 31% is in the top ten. Sequenced input: blood. The receptors originated from a woman aged 40 to 50 with Graves' hyperthyroidism.

Notes on this clonotype: Possible read error: a much larger clone is one base away. This sequence joins TRBV7-9 and TRBJ1-1; possibly TRBD1 for D (6 bases). In germline, CDR1 is SEHNR, CDR2 FQNEAQ (reference sequence). The CDR3 is 14 residues long. The DNA for the CDR3 is TGTGCCAACAGCGCGACAGGTTTGCGAGCTGAAGCTTTCTTT. It yields the protein CANSATGLRAEAFF.

This chain joins TRBV20-1 and TRBJ2-2; 8 positions match TRBD2. Germline V CDR1 and CDR2: DFQATT, SNEGSKA (reference sequence). CDR3 size: 14 residues. Trimming at V came to 3 bases and at J to 7 bases, leaving 7 bases not matched to a gene. The CDR3: CSASIAGGNGELFF. As DNA, the CDR3 is TGCAGTGCTAGTATTGCGGGGGGAAACGGGGAGCTGTTTTTT.

The genes are TRBV10-3 and TRBJ1-6; 7 nucleotides line up with TRBD1. The CDR3 runs to 14 residues. From germline, CDR1 is ENHRY and CDR2 SYGVKD. V dropped 6 bases and J dropped 5; count of bases not matched to a gene: 4. The CDR3 loop reads CAIRYRGNNSPLHF. The CDR3 DNA reads TGTGCCATCAGGTACAGGGGCAATAATTCACCCCTCCACTTT.

The table lists this clonotype with many counts. This sequence joins TRBV19 and TRBJ1-2; a possible D gene is TRBD1 (5 bases). The V gene lost 6 bases and the J gene lost 7 bases, with 15 bases spanning the gap. CDR1 is LNHDA, CDR2 SQIVND, per germline (reference sequence). The CDR3 length is 13 residues. As DNA, the CDR3 is TGTGCCAGTAGCGGGACGGTGAATGTTGGCTACACCTTC. Translated, it gives CASSGTVNVGYTF.

At least ten counts were recorded for this clonotype. The chain joins TRBV7-8 to TRBJ1-2; D unresolved. V lost 5 bases and J lost 3, with 13 bases in between. CDR1 and CDR2 from the germline V gene are SGHVS and FQNEAQ. This CDR3 region has 14 residues. CDR3 protein: CASSPALQHYGYTF. CDR3 in DNA: TGTGCCAGCAGCCCCGCCTTACAGCACTATGGCTACACCTTC.

This clonotype was counted at least ten times. V and J are TRBV29-1 and TRBJ2-7; unclear D gene. Germline lookup yields CDR1 SQVTM and CDR2 ANQGSEA. There are 12 residues in the CDR3. V was trimmed by 5 bases and J by 1 base, leaving 9 bases between them. CDR3 DNA: TGCAGCGTTCATGGTGCTTCCTACGAGCAGTACTTC. This sequence encodes CSVHGASYEQYF.

The chain links TRBV7-9 to TRBJ1-1, with 7 bases lining up with TRBD1. The CDR3 is made up of 14 amino acids. The germline CDR1 and CDR2 sequences are SEHNR and FQNEAQ (reference sequence). Trimming cost V 4 bases and J 4 bases; bases outside gene matches: 6. DNA for the CDR3: TGTGCCAGCAGCTCAGGGGGGGTACCCACTGAAGCTTTCTTT. Amino acids: CASSSGGVPTEAFF.

This clonotype was observed a few times. The V gene is TRBV30, the J gene TRBJ1-1; D might be TRBD1 (6 bases). Germline V gene data show CDR1 as GTSNPN and CDR2 as SVGIG (reference sequence). This CDR3 comprises 13 residues. V lost 5 bases and J lost 5, with 15 bases in between. CDR3 sequence (DNA): TGTGCCTGGGCGACAGGCTGGACTACTGAAGCTTTCTTT. Protein sequence: CAWATGWTTEAFF.

This clonotype has just a few counts. The chain couples TRBV9 to TRBJ1-2; no clear D. The V end lost 0 bases, the J end lost 4 bases, and 13 bases lay between the germline ends. The CDR3 runs 15 residues. Per germline, CDR1 SGDLS and CDR2 YYNGEE. Written as DNA, the CDR3 is TGTGCCAGCAGCGTAGGGGGAGAGGCTTTCTATGGCTACACCTTC. Encoded protein: CASSVGGEAFYGYTF. Combining the CDR3 with reference TRBV9 and TRBJ1-2 gives the whole variable domain DSGVTQTPKHLITATGQRVTLRCSPRSGDLSVYWYQQSLDQGLQFLIQYYNGEERAKGNILERFSAQQFPDLHSELNLSSLELGDSALYFCASSVGGEAFYGYTFGSGTRLTVV.

In this sample, this clonotype turned up many times. This rearrangement joins TRBV7-2 to TRBJ2-7, with 10 bases identical to TRBD2. CDR1 is SGHTA, CDR2 FQGNSA, per germline. CDR3 length equals 15 residues. V was clipped by 1 base and J by 4 bases; unmatched bases: 4. CDR3 sequence (DNA): TGTGCCAGCAGCTTAGGGACTAGCGGTGGATACGAGCAGTACTTC. Its protein is CASSLGTSGGYEQYF.

About this clonotype: Given the absence of the conserved phenylalanine or tryptophan at the CDR3 end, a read error is likely. The rearrangement links TRBV2 to TRBJ2-6; weak D call: TRBD1 (5 bases). With 6 bases removed from V and 2 bases from J, the gap between germline ends came to 14 bases. Germline V gene lookup returns CDR1 SNHLY and CDR2 FYNNEI. The CDR3 is 16 residues long. DNA for the CDR3: TGTGCCAGCAGGAGAGACAGAGACCCTGGGGCCAACGTCCTGACTCCA. This codes for CASRRDRDPGANVLTP.

This clonotype was recorded many times. The rearrangement links TRBV20-1 to TRBJ2-7; no clear D. Germline-derived CDR1 and CDR2 are DFQATT and SNEGSKA (reference sequence). Trimming took off 6 bases at V and 1 base at J, with 10 bases between the two ends. This CDR3 region has 12 residues. The CDR3 loop is CSANLGSYEQYF. CDR3 DNA sequence: TGCAGTGCAAACTTGGGGTCCTACGAGCAGTACTTC.

There are a few counts of this clonotype. V usage is TRBV12-3 or TRBV12-4 and J usage is TRBJ1-1; tentative D call: TRBD1 (6 bases). Between the trimmed V and J ends, which lost 2 bases and 8 bases, there was a span of 12 bases. The CDR3 is made up of 13 amino acids. CDR3 nucleotides: TGTGCCAGCAGTTTACTAGGGGGGATCGAAGCTTTCTTT. Protein: CASSLLGGIEAFF.

This chain uses TRBV2 with TRBJ1-5; no reliable D call. Deletions cut 5 bases from V and 7 bases from J, with 15 bases between. The CDR3 contains 14 residues. CDR1 is SNHLY and CDR2 is FYNNEI in the germline V gene. DNA of the CDR3: TGTGCCAGCAGTCTGGAGGGTTTTGAACAGCCCCAGCATTTT. This translates into CASSLEGFEQPQHF.

The chain has TRBV29-1 and TRBJ1-1, with a weak D call TRBD1 (5 bases). This CDR3 spans 13 amino acids. The V end was cut by 8 bases, the J end by 4 bases, with 17 bases between. Germline V gene sequence: CDR1 SQVTM, CDR2 ANQGSEA. The CDR3 loop is CSLAGKGTTEAFF. CDR3 bases: TGCAGCTTAGCCGGTAAGGGGACCACTGAAGCTTTCTTT.

A few counts support this clonotype. The chain joins TRBV10-2 to TRBJ1-1, with D unresolved. This CDR3 comprises 13 residues. Trimming took 0 bases from V and 12 from J, leaving 14 bases between them. Germline V CDR1 and CDR2: WSHSY, SAAADI. For the CDR3, the DNA is TGCGCCAGCAGTGAGTCTGTGACTATCCCGACTTTCTTT. Amino acid sequence: CASSESVTIPTFF.

At least ten counts were recorded for this clonotype. The V and J genes are TRBV20-1 and TRBJ2-5; D remains unclear. Trimming took 1 base from V and 1 from J, leaving 4 bases between them. The CDR3 loop spans 12 amino acids. The germline gives CDR1 DFQATT, CDR2 SNEGSKA (reference sequence). The CDR3: CSARGSQETQYF. The CDR3 nucleotides are TGCAGTGCTAGAGGTAGCCAAGAGACCCAGTACTTC.

This clonotype was counted a few times. The CDR3 sequence is CASSYGGMASNYGYTF. CDR3 in DNA: TGTGCCAGCAGTTACGGGGGAATGGCCTCGAACTATGGCTACACCTTC. This rearrangement joins TRBV6-5 to TRBJ1-2, with D perhaps TRBD1 (5 bases). V lost 2 bases to trimming and J lost 2 bases, with 15 bases between them. This CDR3 has 16 residues. Germline CDR1 is MNHEY and CDR2 is SVGAGI.